This TCR beta chain was retrieved from a study of OX40 agonist ivuxolimab in advanced cancers. Notes on this clone: Its antigen is unknown.

Findings and limits, study-wide: At 0.1 to 3.0 mg/kg, clonal expansion of CD4+ and CD8+ blood T cells had occurred by week 6.

Profiled with immunoSEQ multiplex PCR; TCRdb holds only in-frame clones, not every one. Of over 55,000 clones listed, around 88% were seen once; the top ten hold around 0.6%. The receptor was isolated from an adult with an advanced solid tumor such as melanoma, head and neck, liver or kidney cancer. The material was CD4+ or CD8+ T cells sorted from blood, obtained in a trial of the OX40 agonist ivuxolimab.

In nucleotides, the CDR3 is TGTGCCAGCAGCCCTGGAACCTGGAGCGGCTACACCTTC. Its protein product is CASSPGTWSGYTF. The chain links TRBV2 to TRBJ1-2, with D hard to call. CDR1 is SNHLY, CDR2 FYNNEI, per germline. The CDR3 is 13 amino acids. V was clipped by 6 bases and J by 8 bases, with 16 bases between them.